This TCR beta chain was sequenced during a study of blood T cell repertoires in COVID-19. Produced via immunoSEQ multiplex PCR; TCRdb's table is partial and in-frame only. The sample lists around 150,000 clones, 75% to 90% seen once, with 2.5% in the top ten. Per germline, CDR1 GTSNPN and CDR2 SVGIG (reference sequence). CDR3 length: 16 residues. The V gene end was trimmed by 1 base and the J gene end by 5 bases; junction bases not matched to a gene: 8. Sequences were obtained from peripheral blood. The TCR comes from a man in his forties or fifties with active COVID-19. The J gene is TRBJ2-5, the V gene TRBV30; 12 bases agree with TRBD2. This CDR3 is CAWSGGLAGNWETQYF. CDR3 DNA: TGTGCCTGGAGTGGCGGACTAGCGGGGAACTGGGAGACCCAGTACTTC.